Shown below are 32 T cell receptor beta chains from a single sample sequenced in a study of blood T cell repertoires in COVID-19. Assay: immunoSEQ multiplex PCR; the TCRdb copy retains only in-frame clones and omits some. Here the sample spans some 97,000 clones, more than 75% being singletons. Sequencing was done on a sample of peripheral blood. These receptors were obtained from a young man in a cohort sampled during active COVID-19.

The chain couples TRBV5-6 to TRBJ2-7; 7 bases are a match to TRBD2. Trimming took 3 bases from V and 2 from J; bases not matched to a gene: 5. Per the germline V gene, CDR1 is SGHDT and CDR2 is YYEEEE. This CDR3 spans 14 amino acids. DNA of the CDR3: TGTGCCAGCAGCTCGGGTGGGGGGGCCTACGAGCAGTACTTC. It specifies CASSSGGGAYEQYF. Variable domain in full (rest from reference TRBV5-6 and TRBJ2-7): DAGVTQSPTHLIKTRGQQVTLRCSPKSGHDTVSWYQQALGQGPQFIFQYYEEEERQRGNFPDRFSGHQFPNYSSELNVNALLLGDSALYLCASSSGGGAYEQYFGPGTRLTVT.

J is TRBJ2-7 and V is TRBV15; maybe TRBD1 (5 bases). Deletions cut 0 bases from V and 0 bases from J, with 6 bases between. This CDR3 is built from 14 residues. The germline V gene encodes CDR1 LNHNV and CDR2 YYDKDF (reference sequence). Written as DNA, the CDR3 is TGTGCCACCAGCAGAGAAGGGGTCTCCTACGAGCAGTACTTC. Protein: CATSREGVSYEQYF.

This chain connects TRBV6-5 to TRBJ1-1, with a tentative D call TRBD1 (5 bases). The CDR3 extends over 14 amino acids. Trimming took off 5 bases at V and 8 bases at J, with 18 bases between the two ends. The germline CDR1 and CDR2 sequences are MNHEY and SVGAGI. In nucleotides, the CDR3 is TGTGCCAGCAGTATATCGGACATAATAGGCGAAGCTTTCTTT. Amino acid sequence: CASSISDIIGEAFF.

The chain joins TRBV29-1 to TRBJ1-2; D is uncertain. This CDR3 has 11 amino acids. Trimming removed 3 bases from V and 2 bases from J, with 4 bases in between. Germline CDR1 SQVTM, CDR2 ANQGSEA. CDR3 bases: TGCAGCGTTGAGGCAAACTATGGCTACACCTTC. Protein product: CSVEANYGYTF.

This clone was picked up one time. In nucleotides, the CDR3 is TGTGCCACCAGTGGCCCGACGGGGGATGGCTACACCTTC. The encoded protein is CATSGPTGDGYTF. The J gene is TRBJ1-2, the V gene TRBV24-1; TRBD1 is a possible D gene (5 bases). The length of the CDR3 is 13 residues. Looked up from germline, CDR1 is KGHDR and CDR2 is SFDVKD. V was shortened by 5 bases and J by 6 bases, with 12 bases between the two germline ends.

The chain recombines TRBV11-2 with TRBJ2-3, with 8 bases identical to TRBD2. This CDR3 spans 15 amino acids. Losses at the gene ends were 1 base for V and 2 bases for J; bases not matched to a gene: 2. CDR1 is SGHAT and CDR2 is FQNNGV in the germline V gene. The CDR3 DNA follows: TGTGCCAGCAGCTTAGCGGGGGGGATCACAGATACGCAGTATTTT. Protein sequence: CASSLAGGITDTQYF. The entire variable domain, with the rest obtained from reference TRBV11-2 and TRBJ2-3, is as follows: EAGVAQSPRYKIIEKRQSVAFWCNPISGHATLYWYQQILGQGPKLLIQFQNNGVVDDSQLPKDRFSAERLKGVDSTLKIQPAKLEDSAVYLCASSLAGGITDTQYFGPGTRLTVL.

CDR3 sequence: CASSPQGAKNEQFF. CDR3 DNA sequence: TGTGCCAGCAGCCCACAGGGGGCCAAAAATGAGCAGTTCTTC. The rearrangement joins TRBV11-3 to TRBJ2-1, with 9 bases aligning to TRBD1. With 5 bases clipped from V and 7 bases from J, the junction kept 6 bases outside the gene matches. The germline V gene encodes CDR1 SGHNT and CDR2 YENEEA. The CDR3 consists of 14 residues.

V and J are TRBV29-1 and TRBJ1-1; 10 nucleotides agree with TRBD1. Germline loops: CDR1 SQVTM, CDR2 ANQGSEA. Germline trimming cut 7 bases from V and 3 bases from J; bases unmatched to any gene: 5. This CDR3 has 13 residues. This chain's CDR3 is CSGQGARDTEAFF. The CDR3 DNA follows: TGCAGCGGACAGGGGGCGCGGGACACTGAAGCTTTCTTT.

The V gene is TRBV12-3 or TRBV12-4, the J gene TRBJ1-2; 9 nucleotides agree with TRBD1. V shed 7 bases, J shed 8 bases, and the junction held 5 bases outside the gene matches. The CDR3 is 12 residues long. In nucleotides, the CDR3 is TGTGCCAGCACCCGGGACAGGGAGGGCTACACCTTC. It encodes CASTRDREGYTF.

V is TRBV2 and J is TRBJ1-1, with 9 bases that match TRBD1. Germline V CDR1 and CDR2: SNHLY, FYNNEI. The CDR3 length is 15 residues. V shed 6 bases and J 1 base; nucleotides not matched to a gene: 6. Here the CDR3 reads CASSKTGGGNTEAFF. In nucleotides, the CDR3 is TGTGCCAGCAGCAAGACAGGGGGAGGGAACACTGAAGCTTTCTTT. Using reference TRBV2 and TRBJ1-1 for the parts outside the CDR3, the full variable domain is EPEVTQTPSHQVTQMGQEVILRCVPISNHLYFYWYRQILGQKVEFLVSFYNNEISEKSEIFDDQFSVERPDGSNFTLKIRSTKLEDSAMYFCASSKTGGGNTEAFFGQGTRLTVV.

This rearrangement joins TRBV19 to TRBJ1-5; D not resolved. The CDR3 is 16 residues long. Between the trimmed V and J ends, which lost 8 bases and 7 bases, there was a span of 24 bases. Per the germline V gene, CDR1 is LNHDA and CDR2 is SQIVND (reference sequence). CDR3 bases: TGTGCCAGTCGTACCCCAAGCGGGAACTTTTGGCAGCCCCAGCATTTT. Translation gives CASRTPSGNFWQPQHF.

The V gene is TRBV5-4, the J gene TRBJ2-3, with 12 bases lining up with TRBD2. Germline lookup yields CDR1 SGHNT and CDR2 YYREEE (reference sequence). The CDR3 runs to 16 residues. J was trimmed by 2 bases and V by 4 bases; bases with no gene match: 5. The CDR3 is CASSEGTSGYTDTQYF. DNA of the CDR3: TGTGCCAGCAGCGAGGGGACTAGCGGGTACACAGATACGCAGTATTTT. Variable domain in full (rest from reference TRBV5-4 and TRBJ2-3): ETGVTQSPTHLIKTRGQQVTLRCSSQSGHNTVSWYQQALGQGPQFIFQYYREEENGRGNFPPRFSGLQFPNYSSELNVNALELDDSALYLCASSEGTSGYTDTQYFGPGTRLTVL.

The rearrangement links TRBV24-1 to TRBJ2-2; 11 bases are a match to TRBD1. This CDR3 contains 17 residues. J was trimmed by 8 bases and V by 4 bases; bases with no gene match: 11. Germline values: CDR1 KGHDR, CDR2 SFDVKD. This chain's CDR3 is CATSETAGTGGLGELFF. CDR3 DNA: TGTGCCACCAGTGAGACCGCCGGGACAGGGGGGCTGGGGGAGCTGTTTTTT.

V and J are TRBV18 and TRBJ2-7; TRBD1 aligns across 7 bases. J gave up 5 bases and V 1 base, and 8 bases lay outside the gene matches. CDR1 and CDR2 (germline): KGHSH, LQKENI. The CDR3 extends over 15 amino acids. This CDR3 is CASSPQGAGRNEQYF. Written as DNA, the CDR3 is TGTGCCAGCTCACCACAGGGGGCAGGTCGGAACGAGCAGTACTTC.

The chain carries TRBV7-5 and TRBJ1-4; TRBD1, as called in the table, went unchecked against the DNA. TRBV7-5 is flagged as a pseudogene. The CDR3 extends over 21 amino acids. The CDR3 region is CVRSPRAGTGTVTARYEKLFF. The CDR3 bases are TGTGTCAGAAGCCCACGCGCCGGGACAGGGACTGTTACGGCTCGCTATGAAAAACTGTTTTTT.

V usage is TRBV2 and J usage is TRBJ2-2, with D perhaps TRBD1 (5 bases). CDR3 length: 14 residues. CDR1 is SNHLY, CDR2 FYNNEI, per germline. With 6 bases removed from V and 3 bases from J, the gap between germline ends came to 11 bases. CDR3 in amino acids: CASRVDRHTGELFF. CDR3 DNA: TGTGCCAGCAGGGTCGACAGACACACCGGGGAGCTGTTTTTT. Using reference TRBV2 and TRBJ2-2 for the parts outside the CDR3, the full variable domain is EPEVTQTPSHQVTQMGQEVILRCVPISNHLYFYWYRQILGQKVEFLVSFYNNEISEKSEIFDDQFSVERPDGSNFTLKIRSTKLEDSAMYFCASRVDRHTGELFFGEGSRLTVL.

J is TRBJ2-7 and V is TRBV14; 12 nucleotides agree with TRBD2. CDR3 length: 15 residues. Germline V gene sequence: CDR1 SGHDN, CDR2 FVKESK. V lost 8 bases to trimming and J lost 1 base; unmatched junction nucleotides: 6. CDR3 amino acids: CASGILAGGSYEQYF. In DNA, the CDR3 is TGTGCCAGCGGGATACTAGCGGGGGGTTCCTACGAGCAGTACTTC.

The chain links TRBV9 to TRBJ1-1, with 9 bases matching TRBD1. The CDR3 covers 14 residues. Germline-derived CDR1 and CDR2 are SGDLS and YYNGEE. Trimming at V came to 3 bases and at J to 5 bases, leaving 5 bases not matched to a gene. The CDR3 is CASSAGTGWTEAFF. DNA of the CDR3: TGTGCCAGCAGCGCCGGGACAGGGTGGACTGAAGCTTTCTTT.

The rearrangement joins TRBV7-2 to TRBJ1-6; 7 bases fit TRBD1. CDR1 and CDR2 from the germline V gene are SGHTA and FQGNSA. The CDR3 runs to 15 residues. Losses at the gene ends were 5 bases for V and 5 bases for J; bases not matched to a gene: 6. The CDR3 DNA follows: TGTGCCAGCAGCCCAAGACAGGGTGATAATTCACCCCTCCACTTT. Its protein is CASSPRQGDNSPLHF.

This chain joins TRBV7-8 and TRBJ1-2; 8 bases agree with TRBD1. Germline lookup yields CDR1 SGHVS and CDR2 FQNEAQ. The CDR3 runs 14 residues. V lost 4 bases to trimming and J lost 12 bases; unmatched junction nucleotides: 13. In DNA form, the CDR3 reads TGTGCCAGCAGCTCCCCGACAGGGGAGGGTGTGAACACCTTC. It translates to CASSSPTGEGVNTF.

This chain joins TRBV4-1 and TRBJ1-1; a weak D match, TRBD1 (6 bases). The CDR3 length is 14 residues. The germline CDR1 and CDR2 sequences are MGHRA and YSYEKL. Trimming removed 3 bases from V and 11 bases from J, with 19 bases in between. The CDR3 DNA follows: TGCGCCAGCAGCCAGTCGGGACACAGTTACGGTGCTTTCTTT. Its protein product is CASSQSGHSYGAFF.

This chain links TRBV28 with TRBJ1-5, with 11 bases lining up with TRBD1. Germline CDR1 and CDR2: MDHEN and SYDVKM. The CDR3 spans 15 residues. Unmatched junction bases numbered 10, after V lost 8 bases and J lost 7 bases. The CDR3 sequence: CASLPSGTGGQPQHF. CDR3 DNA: TGTGCCAGCTTGCCCAGTGGGACAGGGGGACAGCCCCAGCATTTT.

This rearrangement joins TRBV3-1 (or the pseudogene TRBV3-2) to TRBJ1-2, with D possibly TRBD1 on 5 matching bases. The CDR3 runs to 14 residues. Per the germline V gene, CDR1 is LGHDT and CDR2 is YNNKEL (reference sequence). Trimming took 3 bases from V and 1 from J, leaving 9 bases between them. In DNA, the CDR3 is TGTGCCAGCAGCCAGGCGGGGGGTAACTATGGCTACACCTTC. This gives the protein CASSQAGGNYGYTF.

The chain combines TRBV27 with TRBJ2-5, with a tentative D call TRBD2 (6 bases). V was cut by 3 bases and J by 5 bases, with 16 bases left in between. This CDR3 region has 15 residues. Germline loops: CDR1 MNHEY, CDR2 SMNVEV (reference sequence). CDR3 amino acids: CASSLSGGVRETQYF. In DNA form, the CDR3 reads TGTGCCAGCAGTTTGTCCGGGGGAGTTCGGGAGACCCAGTACTTC.

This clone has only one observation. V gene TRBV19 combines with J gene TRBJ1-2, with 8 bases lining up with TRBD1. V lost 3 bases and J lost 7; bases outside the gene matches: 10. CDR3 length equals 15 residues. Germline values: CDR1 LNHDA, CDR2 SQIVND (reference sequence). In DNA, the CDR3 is TGTGCCAGTAGTATTTTAGCCAGGGGGCTTTCTGGCTACACCTTC. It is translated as CASSILARGLSGYTF.

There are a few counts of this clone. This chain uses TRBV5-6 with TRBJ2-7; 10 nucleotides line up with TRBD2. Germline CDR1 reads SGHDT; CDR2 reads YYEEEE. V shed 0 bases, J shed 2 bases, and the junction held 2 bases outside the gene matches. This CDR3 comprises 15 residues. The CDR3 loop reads CASSLALAGAYEQYF. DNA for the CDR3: TGTGCCAGCAGCTTGGCGCTAGCGGGGGCCTACGAGCAGTACTTC.

CDR3 in amino acids: CASSQEGVPNTGELFF. The CDR3 DNA reads TGCGCCAGCAGCCAAGAAGGGGTCCCGAACACCGGGGAGCTGTTTTTT. The V gene is TRBV4-1, the J gene TRBJ2-2, with D possibly being TRBD1 (5 bases). CDR1 MGHRA and CDR2 YSYEKL come from the germline V gene. The CDR3 has 16 amino acids. V was pared by 0 bases and J by 0 bases, with 8 bases between.

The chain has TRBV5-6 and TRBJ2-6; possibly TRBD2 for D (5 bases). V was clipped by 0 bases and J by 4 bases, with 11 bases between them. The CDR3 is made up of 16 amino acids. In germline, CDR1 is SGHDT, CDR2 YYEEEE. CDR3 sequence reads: CASSLERVSGANVLTF. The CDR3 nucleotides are TGTGCCAGCAGCTTGGAGAGGGTGAGCGGGGCCAACGTCCTGACTTTC.

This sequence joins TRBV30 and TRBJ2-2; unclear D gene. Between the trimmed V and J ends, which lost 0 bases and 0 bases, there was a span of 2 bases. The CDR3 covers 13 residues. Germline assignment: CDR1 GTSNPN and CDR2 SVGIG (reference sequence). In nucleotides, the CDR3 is TGTGCCTGGAGTGTCACGAACACCGGGGAGCTGTTTTTT. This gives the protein CAWSVTNTGELFF.

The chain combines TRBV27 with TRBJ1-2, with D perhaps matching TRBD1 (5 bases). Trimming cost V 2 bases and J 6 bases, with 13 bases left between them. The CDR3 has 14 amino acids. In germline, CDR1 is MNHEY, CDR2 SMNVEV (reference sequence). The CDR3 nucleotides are TGTGCCAGCAGTTTACTAGGGGCGCCCCATGGCTACACCTTC. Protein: CASSLLGAPHGYTF.

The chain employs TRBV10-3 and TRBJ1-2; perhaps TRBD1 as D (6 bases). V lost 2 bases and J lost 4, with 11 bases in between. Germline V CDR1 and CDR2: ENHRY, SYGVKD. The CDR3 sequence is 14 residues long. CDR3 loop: CAISEKGQSYGYTF. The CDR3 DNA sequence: TGTGCCATCAGTGAGAAGGGACAATCCTATGGCTACACCTTC.

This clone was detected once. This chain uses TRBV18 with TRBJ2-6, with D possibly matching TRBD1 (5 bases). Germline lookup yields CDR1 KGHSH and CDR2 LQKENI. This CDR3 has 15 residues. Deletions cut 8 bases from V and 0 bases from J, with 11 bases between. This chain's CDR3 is CASTTGSSGANVLTF. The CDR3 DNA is TGTGCCAGCACCACAGGAAGCTCTGGGGCCAACGTCCTGACTTTC. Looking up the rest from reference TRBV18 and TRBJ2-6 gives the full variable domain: NAGVMQNPRHLVRRRGQEARLRCSPMKGHSHVYWYRQLPEEGLKFMVYLQKENIIDESGMPKERFSAEFPKEGPSILRIQQVVRGDSAAYFCASTTGSSGANVLTFGAGSRLTVL.